Listed here are 25 T cell receptor beta chains from one sample, sequenced in a study of CD8 T cells in Susac syndrome. About 0.5 to 1 ug RNA was reverse transcribed with random hexamers. TCRdb used MiXCR to reprocess the immunoSEQ multiplex PCR reads, holding one entry per CDR3 protein. Among roughly 100,000 distinct CDR3 sequences listed, roughly 95% were seen once. The sample consisted of CD8+ T cells from PBMCs. These receptors all stem from a human donor with Susac syndrome.

This rearrangement joins TRBV27 to TRBJ1-1; 7 bases are shared with TRBD1. CDR1 is MNHEY and CDR2 is SMNVEV in the germline V gene (reference sequence). Losses at the gene ends were 5 bases for V and 3 bases for J; bases not matched to a gene: 3. CDR3 length equals 13 residues. CDR3 in DNA: TGTGCCAGCAGTCGTACAGGGGACACTGAAGCTTTCTTT. Translation: CASSRTGDTEAFF.

This sequence joins TRBV29-1 and TRBJ2-7; the D call may be TRBD1 or TRBD2 (5 bases each). Germline V CDR1 and CDR2: SQVTM, ANQGSEA. The CDR3 sequence is 16 residues long. Trimming left V 0 bases short and J 4 bases short, with 19 bases between. CDR3 region: CSVEDRDPFGLYEQYF. CDR3 coding DNA: TGCAGCGTTGAAGATCGGGACCCTTTTGGATTGTACGAGCAGTACTTC.

This clonotype was observed a single time. The chain combines TRBV2 with TRBJ2-2; D might be TRBD2 (5 bases). V was trimmed by 4 bases and J by 5 bases, leaving 14 bases between them. Looked up from germline, CDR1 is SNHLY and CDR2 is FYNNEI. This CDR3 is 15 amino acids long. The CDR3 DNA sequence: TGTGCCAGCAGTGTGATTAGCGAGAGGACCGGGGAGCTGTTTTTT. Protein product: CASSVISERTGELFF.

This rearrangement joins TRBV20-1 to TRBJ2-4, with 12 bases identical to TRBD2. The CDR3 totals 17 residues. Germline CDR1 DFQATT, CDR2 SNEGSKA (reference sequence). V lost 3 bases to trimming and J lost 2 bases; unmatched junction nucleotides: 8. Here the CDR3 DNA reads TGCAGTGCTAGGTCATCTAGCGGGGGGGCGTCCAAAAACATTCAGTACTTC. Encoded protein: CSARSSSGGASKNIQYF.

Here the CDR3 DNA reads TGTGCCAGTAGTATAGCCGGGGACAATGAGCAGTTCTTC. This gives the protein CASSIAGDNEQFF. The V and J genes are TRBV19 and TRBJ2-1, with D perhaps matching TRBD2 (5 bases). The V gene lost 1 base and the J gene lost 5 bases, with 6 bases spanning the gap. CDR3 length equals 13 residues. Germline CDR1 and CDR2: LNHDA and SQIVND (reference sequence).

The V and J genes are TRBV9 and TRBJ2-1; TRBD1 matches 8 bases. This CDR3 comprises 15 residues. CDR1 and CDR2 (germline): SGDLS, YYNGEE. Germline trimming cut 1 base from V and 3 bases from J; bases unmatched to any gene: 3. The CDR3 region has the DNA TGTGCCAGCAGCGTAACGGGACAGGACTACAATGAGCAGTTCTTC. Protein product: CASSVTGQDYNEQFF.

The genes are TRBV27 and TRBJ2-7; D tentatively fits TRBD1 or TRBD2 (5 bases each). Trimming removed 3 bases at V and 0 bases at J, with 9 bases between. Per germline, CDR1 MNHEY and CDR2 SMNVEV (reference sequence). The CDR3 has 14 residues. CDR3: CASSLGVNSYEQYF. Written as DNA, the CDR3 is TGTGCCAGCAGTTTGGGGGTTAACTCCTACGAGCAGTACTTC.

This clonotype came up once. The chain is built from TRBV9 and TRBJ1-6, with D unclear. Per germline, CDR1 SGDLS and CDR2 YYNGEE. V lost 0 bases to trimming and J lost 6 bases, with 4 bases between them. CDR3 length: 13 residues. CDR3 bases: TGTGCCAGCAGCGTAGAGGTTAATTCACCCCTCCACTTT. The encoded protein is CASSVEVNSPLHF.

The CDR3 DNA reads as TGTGCCAGCAGTTTCGACAGGGGGCTCGACGAGCAGTACTTC. Translating gives CASSFDRGLDEQYF. The J gene is TRBJ2-7, the V gene TRBV7-9; TRBD1 matches 10 bases. Per germline, CDR1 SEHNR and CDR2 FQNEAQ (reference sequence). This CDR3 has 14 amino acids. With 6 bases clipped from V and 5 bases from J, the junction kept 7 bases outside the gene matches.

The rearrangement links TRBV13 to TRBJ2-1; 7 nucleotides align to TRBD1. CDR1 PRHDT and CDR2 FYEKMQ come from the germline V gene (reference sequence). The CDR3 consists of 14 residues. V shed 4 bases, J shed 5 bases, and the junction held 5 bases outside the gene matches. The CDR3 sequence is CASSSRDSHNEQFF. CDR3 nucleotides: TGTGCCAGCAGCTCCCGGGACAGTCACAATGAGCAGTTCTTC.

The V and J genes are TRBV12-3 or TRBV12-4 and TRBJ1-1; D possibly corresponds to TRBD1 (5 bases). V shed 3 bases and J shed 6 bases, with 11 bases lying between them. The CDR3 is 13 residues long. Written as DNA, the CDR3 is TGTGCCAGCAGTTTCTCAGGGATCGCTGAAGCTTTCTTT. As protein: CASSFSGIAEAFF.

The chain combines TRBV12-3 or TRBV12-4 with TRBJ1-6; no firm D call. V dropped 5 bases and J dropped 11 bases, with 13 bases sitting between them. The CDR3 contains 13 residues. CDR3 sequence: CASSPGPRPPLHF. The CDR3 DNA follows: TGTGCCAGCAGTCCTGGACCGCGCCCACCCCTCCACTTT.

The V call is TRBV3-1, the J call TRBJ2-7, with D perhaps TRBD1 or TRBD2 (5 bases each). The CDR3 contains 14 residues. V lost 3 bases and J 6 bases, leaving 15 bases between the germline ends. Germline V gives CDR1 LGHDT, CDR2 YNNKEL (reference sequence). This CDR3 is CASSHSRGGVEQYF. The CDR3 nucleotides are TGTGCCAGCAGCCATAGCCGGGGCGGAGTCGAGCAGTACTTC.

The genes are TRBV15 and TRBJ2-3; 9 bases map to TRBD2. V was clipped by 2 bases and J by 2 bases; unmatched bases: 5. This CDR3 has 16 amino acids. Germline loops: CDR1 LNHNV, CDR2 YYDKDF (reference sequence). In DNA, the CDR3 is TGTGCCACCAGCAGAACAAGCGGGGGGCCCACAGATACGCAGTATTTT. Translation gives CATSRTSGGPTDTQYF.

V and J are TRBV7-9 and TRBJ2-5; 7 bases are shared with TRBD1. The trim removed 4 bases at V and 5 bases at J, leaving 7 bases unmatched. This CDR3 comprises 14 residues. Per the germline V gene, CDR1 is SEHNR and CDR2 is FQNEAQ (reference sequence). CDR3 sequence reads: CASSSQGREETQYF. The CDR3 DNA is TGTGCCAGCAGCTCACAGGGGCGCGAGGAGACCCAGTACTTC.

This chain uses TRBV9 with TRBJ2-1; 11 nucleotides align to TRBD2. The CDR3 length is 16 residues. Germline lookup yields CDR1 SGDLS and CDR2 YYNGEE. The J segment lost 0 bases and the V segment lost 6 bases, leaving 5 bases of the junction unmatched. The CDR3 coding sequence is TGTGCCAGCAATCCTAGCGGGGGGACCTCCTACAATGAGCAGTTCTTC. This sequence encodes CASNPSGGTSYNEQFF. Supplemented by reference TRBV9 and TRBJ2-1, the full variable domain reads DSGVTQTPKHLITATGQRVTLRCSPRSGDLSVYWYQQSLDQGLQFLIQYYNGEERAKGNILERFSAQQFPDLHSELNLSSLELGDSALYFCASNPSGGTSYNEQFFGPGTRLTVL.

The chain combines TRBV7-6 with TRBJ2-7, with a possible D match to TRBD2 (6 bases). This CDR3 comprises 13 residues. Between the trimmed V and J ends, which lost 3 bases and 7 bases, there was a span of 13 bases. In germline, CDR1 is SGHVS, CDR2 FNYEAQ. Here the CDR3 reads CASSFAAAGEQYF. For the CDR3, the DNA is TGTGCCAGCAGCTTCGCGGCGGCGGGGGAGCAGTACTTC.

This chain connects TRBV6-4 to TRBJ2-6; no clear D. V lost 2 bases to trimming and J lost 3 bases, with 5 bases between them. Germline V gene data show CDR1 as MRHNA and CDR2 as SNTAGT. CDR3 length: 14 amino acids. The CDR3 here is CASSDRVGANVLTF. CDR3 bases: TGTGCCAGCAGTGACAGGGTTGGGGCCAACGTCCTGACTTTC.

This clonotype was seen a handful of times. CDR3: CASSLSRGNEQFF. CDR3 coding DNA: TGTGCCAGCAGTTTATCCCGGGGCAATGAGCAGTTCTTC. This sequence joins TRBV27 and TRBJ2-1; tentatively, D is TRBD2 (5 bases). The V gene lost 0 bases and the J gene lost 6 bases, with 6 bases spanning the gap. CDR3 size: 13 residues. Germline lookup yields CDR1 MNHEY and CDR2 SMNVEV (reference sequence).

In this sample, this clonotype turned up once. The rearrangement links TRBV20-1 to TRBJ2-3; 7 bases align to TRBD2. The V segment lost 0 bases and the J segment 2 bases; nucleotides outside the gene matches: 11. There are 17 residues in the CDR3. Germline CDR1 is DFQATT and CDR2 is SNEGSKA (reference sequence). CDR3 loop: CSARDKRLARLTDTQYF. DNA of the CDR3: TGCAGTGCTAGAGATAAAAGACTAGCCCGCCTCACAGATACGCAGTATTTT.

The V call is TRBV15, the J call TRBJ2-2; D possibly corresponds to TRBD1 (6 bases). CDR1 and CDR2 from the germline V gene are LNHNV and YYDKDF (reference sequence). CDR3 size: 15 residues. Trimming pared 0 bases from V and 1 base from J, leaving 6 bases between. Written as DNA, the CDR3 is TGTGCCACCAGCAGAGAAGGGGGGAACACCGGGGAGCTGTTTTTT. This translates into CATSREGGNTGELFF.

The chain joins TRBV2 to TRBJ2-5; 7 nucleotides match TRBD2. The germline gives CDR1 SNHLY, CDR2 FYNNEI. This CDR3 is 15 amino acids long. With V trimmed by 5 bases and J by 3 bases, 9 bases remained unmatched. The CDR3 here is CASSLPWAGEETQYF. The CDR3, as DNA: TGTGCCAGCAGTCTCCCCTGGGCGGGGGAAGAGACCCAGTACTTC.

V gene TRBV11-2 combines with J gene TRBJ2-1, with a possible D match to TRBD2 (7 bases). Trimming left V 3 bases short and J 15 bases short, with 15 bases between. The CDR3 has 12 residues. Germline CDR1 reads SGHAT; CDR2 reads FQNNGV. CDR3 amino acids: CASSFSGLGGFF. CDR3 DNA: TGTGCCAGCAGCTTCTCTGGACTAGGGGGGTTCTTC.

The chain employs TRBV9 and TRBJ1-5; D gene ambiguous. CDR1 and CDR2 from the germline V gene are SGDLS and YYNGEE. This CDR3 contains 14 residues. V lost 5 bases to trimming and J lost 1 base, with 10 bases between them. The CDR3 is CASSGGGSNQPQHF. The CDR3 DNA reads as TGTGCCAGCAGTGGAGGAGGGAGCAATCAGCCCCAGCATTTT.

This sequence joins TRBV13 and TRBJ1-2; a weak D match, TRBD1 (5 bases). Trimming cost V 2 bases and J 8 bases, with 18 bases left between them. CDR1 is PRHDT, CDR2 FYEKMQ, per germline (reference sequence). The length of the CDR3 is 15 residues. The CDR3 DNA reads as TGTGCCAGCAGCTTAAGGACTGTACTTGGGGACGGCTACACCTTC. Residues: CASSLRTVLGDGYTF.